Below are 2 T cell receptor beta chains sequenced from a single sample in a study of T-cell reconstitution after alpha-beta-depleted transplantation in children. A TCRbeta library incorporating unique molecular identifiers was prepared. Each CDR3 protein gets one entry after TCRdb re-called the PCR reads with MiXCR. The sample holds 70,000 to 95,000 distinct CDR3 sequences; 12% are singletons and the top ten take approximately 14%. The sequenced sample was PBMCs from the stem cell graft donor, obtained from the stem cell graft. Receptors were obtained from a human donor who donated a stem cell graft to a child with inherited bone marrow failure.

Many counts were recorded for this clonotype. This chain connects TRBV18 to TRBJ2-5, with D tentatively TRBD1 or TRBD2 (5 bases each). The CDR3 loop spans 13 amino acids. Germline V gene lookup returns CDR1 KGHSH and CDR2 LQKENI. Trimming took 6 bases from V and 2 from J, leaving 10 bases between them. CDR3 loop: CASSGTDQETQYF. The CDR3 coding sequence is TGTGCCAGCTCTGGGACGGATCAAGAGACCCAGTACTTC.

This clonotype came up a few times. The chain joins TRBV5-1 to TRBJ1-4; unclear D gene. The V end was cut by 7 bases, the J end by 0 bases, with 10 bases between. Germline assignment: CDR1 SGHRS and CDR2 YFSETQ. This CDR3 contains 14 residues. The DNA of the CDR3 is TGCGCCAGCGGTCCAGGAGCAACTAATGAAAAACTGTTTTTT. Translation gives CASGPGATNEKLFF.